This entry lists 22 T cell receptor beta chains sequenced from one sample in a study of blood T cell repertoires in COVID-19. Data came from immunoSEQ multiplex PCR; TCRdb stores just in-frame clones and leaves some out. Here the sample spans approximately 200,000 clones, around 90% being singletons. Sequenced input: PBMCs or T cells enriched from blood (not recorded which). These receptors came from a woman aged 30 to 39 who had recovered from COVID-19.

This chain joins TRBV7-2 and TRBJ2-7, with D tentatively TRBD2 (8 bases). The CDR3 spans 15 residues. In germline, CDR1 is SGHTA, CDR2 FQGNSA. The V end was cut by 8 bases, the J end by 7 bases, with 24 bases between. Written as DNA, the CDR3 is TGTGCCAGCGGGCCTCGGGAGGGGGCCCTACGAGAGCAGTACTTC. Its protein product is CASGPREGALREQYF. Complete variable domain (other parts from reference TRBV7-2 and TRBJ2-7): GAGVSQSPSNKVTEKGKDVELRCDPISGHTALYWYRQSLGQGLEFLIYFQGNSAPDKSGLPSDRFSAERTGGSVSTLTIQRTQQEDSAVYLCASGPREGALREQYFGPGTRLTVT.

This clone appeared a single time. The chain joins TRBV10-1 to TRBJ1-5; TRBD1 matches 7 bases. Trimming cost V 4 bases and J 0 bases; bases outside gene matches: 6. Germline CDR1 WNHNN, CDR2 SYGVQD (reference sequence). This CDR3 contains 16 residues. CDR3 sequence: CASSGGQAHSNQPQHF. The CDR3 region has the DNA TGCGCCAGCAGTGGTGGACAGGCCCATAGCAATCAGCCCCAGCATTTT.

The CDR3 DNA reads as TGTGCCACCAGTGATGGACTTAGCTCCTACAATGAGCAGTTCTTC. Translating gives CATSDGLSSYNEQFF. J is TRBJ2-1 and V is TRBV24-1, with D perhaps matching TRBD2 (5 bases). Germline V CDR1 and CDR2: KGHDR, SFDVKD. Deletions cut 3 bases from V and 0 bases from J, with 8 bases between. There are 15 residues in the CDR3.

A few counts support this clone. This chain connects TRBV19 to TRBJ1-4; D ambiguous. The V gene lost 7 bases and the J gene lost 0 bases, with 9 bases spanning the gap. From germline, CDR1 is LNHDA and CDR2 SQIVND (reference sequence). This CDR3 is built from 14 residues. Here the CDR3 DNA reads TGTGCCAGTAAAAAGGCGGCAACTAATGAAAAACTGTTTTTT. Its protein product is CASKKAATNEKLFF.

The genes are TRBV4-3 and TRBJ1-1; D is possibly TRBD1 (5 bases). The V end lost 0 bases, the J end lost 9 bases, and 14 bases lay between the germline ends. Germline V gene data show CDR1 as LGHNA and CDR2 as YSLEER. This CDR3 contains 14 residues. For the CDR3, the DNA is TGCGCCAGCAGCCAAGATATGGGGACTCTGAAAGCTTTCTTT. Amino acid sequence: CASSQDMGTLKAFF.

The V and J genes are TRBV5-4 and TRBJ2-2, with D possibly being TRBD1 (5 bases). The CDR3 is 15 residues long. V shed 9 bases and J shed 0 bases, with 15 bases lying between them. Germline CDR1 and CDR2: SGHNT and YYREEE (reference sequence). CDR3 DNA: TGTGCCACCCTAGAAGGCAGGGCGAACACCGGGGAGCTGTTTTTT. This gives the protein CATLEGRANTGELFF.

The chain combines TRBV10-3 with TRBJ2-3; D is ambiguous. This CDR3 comprises 13 residues. CDR1 and CDR2 from the germline V gene are ENHRY and SYGVKD. With 1 base removed from V and 2 bases from J, the gap between germline ends came to 4 bases. CDR3 sequence: CAISELNTDTQYF. The CDR3, as DNA: TGTGCCATCAGTGAGTTAAACACAGATACGCAGTATTTT.

This chain uses TRBV7-8 with TRBJ2-7; TRBD2 aligns across 8 bases. Germline V lookup: CDR1 SGHVS, CDR2 FQNEAQ. This CDR3 has 18 residues. Trimming at V came to 3 bases and at J to 7 bases, leaving 20 bases not matched to a gene. CDR3 nucleotide sequence: TGTGCCAGCAGCTTCCCGGTGGGTAGCGGGGCCCCCCTTGGAGAGCAGTACTTC. The encoded protein is CASSFPVGSGAPLGEQYF.

The V call is TRBV27, the J call TRBJ1-1; 9 bases are a match to TRBD1. Germline assignment: CDR1 MNHEY and CDR2 SMNVEV (reference sequence). Trimming at V came to 5 bases and at J to 4 bases, leaving 5 bases not matched to a gene. The CDR3 extends over 14 amino acids. This CDR3 is CASSQRQGVTEAFF. CDR3 in DNA: TGTGCCAGCAGTCAAAGACAGGGGGTCACTGAAGCTTTCTTT.

The genes are TRBV6-5 and TRBJ2-3, with 12 bases that match TRBD2. The CDR3 has 16 amino acids. Germline V gene data show CDR1 as MNHEY and CDR2 as SVGAGI. V trimming: 6 bases; J trimming: 0 bases; junction bases outside the gene matches: 4. CDR3 sequence: CASSYGTSGSTDTQYF. The DNA for the CDR3 is TGTGCCAGCAGCTACGGGACTAGCGGGAGCACAGATACGCAGTATTTT.

V gene TRBV20-1 combines with J gene TRBJ2-5; no reliable D call. This CDR3 spans 11 amino acids. From germline, CDR1 is DFQATT and CDR2 SNEGSKA (reference sequence). The V end lost 3 bases, the J end lost 1 base, and 3 bases lay between the germline ends. This chain's CDR3 is CSASLQETQYF. CDR3 nucleotides: TGCAGTGCTAGCCTCCAAGAGACCCAGTACTTC.

The count of this clone is one. The chain links TRBV6-5 to TRBJ1-4, with a weak D call TRBD1 (6 bases). The CDR3 has 13 amino acids. Germline assignment: CDR1 MNHEY and CDR2 SVGAGI. With 3 bases removed from V and 5 bases from J, the gap between germline ends came to 7 bases. The CDR3 reads CASSYTGNEKLFF. The CDR3 DNA reads as TGTGCCAGCAGTTATACAGGGAATGAAAAACTGTTTTTT.

J is TRBJ1-5 and V is TRBV4-3, with TRBD1 matching over 8 bases. The germline V gene encodes CDR1 LGHNA and CDR2 YSLEER. The V and J ends lost 4 bases and 6 bases, in that order; junction bases with no gene match: 8. The CDR3 covers 15 residues. The CDR3 loop is CASSPWAGGGQPQHF. The CDR3 DNA follows: TGCGCCAGCAGCCCCTGGGCAGGGGGCGGTCAGCCCCAGCATTTT.

The chain employs TRBV24-1 and TRBJ2-3; the D gene is possibly TRBD1 (6 bases). This CDR3 has 16 residues. V lost 1 base and J 2 bases, leaving 12 bases between the germline ends. Germline values: CDR1 KGHDR, CDR2 SFDVKD. The CDR3 protein is CATSDLVTGTTDTQYF. CDR3 nucleotides: TGTGCCACCAGTGATTTAGTCACAGGGACCACAGATACGCAGTATTTT.

The CDR3 loop is CASTTGTSDYNEQFF. The CDR3 nucleotides read TGCGCCAGCACCACCGGGACTAGCGACTACAATGAGCAGTTCTTC. The rearrangement uses TRBV5-1 and TRBJ2-1; 10 nucleotides match TRBD2. V shed 6 bases and J 3 bases; nucleotides not matched to a gene: 6. The germline V gene encodes CDR1 SGHRS and CDR2 YFSETQ. This CDR3 is built from 15 residues.

The chain has TRBV24-1 and TRBJ2-5; the match to TRBD1 covers 10 bases. The V gene's germline CDR1 is KGHDR and CDR2 SFDVKD. The ends lost 3 bases at V and 7 bases at J; junction bases unmatched: 10. The CDR3 totals 16 residues. CDR3 residues: CATSDPNPTGGLTQYF. CDR3 bases: TGTGCCACCAGTGATCCTAATCCGACAGGGGGCCTGACCCAGTACTTC.

V gene TRBV6-5 combines with J gene TRBJ2-7; the D gene is possibly TRBD1 (7 bases). V lost 8 bases and J lost 2, with 16 bases in between. Germline loops: CDR1 MNHEY, CDR2 SVGAGI. This CDR3 has 14 amino acids. In DNA form, the CDR3 reads TGTGCCAGCTTGGGGGCAGGGGGGCCCTACGAGCAGTACTTC. As protein: CASLGAGGPYEQYF.

The genes are TRBV6-5 and TRBJ1-1; no clear D gene. Trimming cost V 7 bases and J 1 base, with 10 bases left between them. The CDR3 has 13 amino acids. Germline V lookup: CDR1 MNHEY, CDR2 SVGAGI. The DNA for the CDR3 is TGTGCCAGCACCCTGAACTGGAACACTGAAGCTTTCTTT. Its protein is CASTLNWNTEAFF.

In this sample, this clone turned up a few times. The CDR3, as DNA: TGTGCCAGCAGCGCCATGTTTGGCTACACCTTC. Residues: CASSAMFGYTF. The chain joins TRBV9 to TRBJ1-2; D gene unclear. CDR1 SGDLS and CDR2 YYNGEE come from the germline V gene. Trimming stripped 3 bases from V and 7 bases from J, with 7 bases between. The CDR3 sequence is 11 residues long.

The J gene is TRBJ1-6, the V gene TRBV5-6; D uncertain. The CDR3 has 16 amino acids. Trimming left V 0 bases short and J 4 bases short, with 11 bases between. CDR1 is SGHDT, CDR2 YYEEEE, per germline. This CDR3 reads CASSLAFSPYNSPLHF. CDR3 DNA: TGTGCCAGCAGCTTGGCCTTCTCCCCGTATAATTCACCCCTCCACTTT.

The V call is TRBV27, the J call TRBJ1-5; D may be TRBD1 (5 bases). The V gene's germline CDR1 is MNHEY and CDR2 SMNVEV (reference sequence). V was shortened by 5 bases and J by 4 bases, with 12 bases between the two germline ends. This CDR3 comprises 14 residues. Here the CDR3 reads CASSLKRGNQPQHF. The CDR3 DNA is TGTGCCAGCAGTCTCAAACGGGGGAATCAGCCCCAGCATTTT.

Comments on this clone: Other DNA sequences in this sample translate to the same CDR3. The chain carries TRBV11-3 and TRBJ2-3; the match to TRBD1 covers 7 bases. Germline V CDR1 and CDR2: SGHNT, YENEEA. The V segment lost 5 bases and the J segment 1 base; nucleotides outside the gene matches: 3. The CDR3 sequence is 14 residues long. Written as DNA, the CDR3 is TGTGCCAGCAGCCTTACAGGGGGCACAGATACGCAGTATTTT. Amino acid sequence: CASSLTGGTDTQYF.